This T cell receptor (beta chain) was retrieved from a study of identical twins. Points from the study as a whole: Out-of-frame alpha sequences common to twins exhibited a surplus of low generation probability. Potential partial confounding of zero-insertion analyses by invariant MAIT and iNKT cells was noted.

TCRdb processed the 5' RACE reads anew with MiXCR; each CDR3 protein has one entry. The repertoire includes 500,000 or so distinct CDR3 sequences, around 14% of them detected once, and 0.4% to 0.55% sits in the top ten. Each donor (without exception) was a healthy Caucasian. The CDR3 sequence is 12 residues long. Trimming cost V 6 bases and J 6 bases, with 11 bases left between them. Germline assignment: CDR1 DFQATT and CDR2 SNEGSKA (reference sequence). Concerning this clonotype itself: No antigen is known for it.

The data also belong to a second study, concerning yellow fever vaccine responses in identical twins.

This sequence originates from a woman between 18 and 29 years old in good health. This chain joins TRBV20-1 and TRBJ1-4; no firm D call. Sequencing was carried out using CD4+ T cells sorted from blood. The CDR3 loop reads CSARSRDEKLFF. The CDR3 DNA follows: TGCAGTGCCCGGAGCCGAGATGAAAAACTGTTTTTT.